This TCR beta chain appears in the sequencing data of a study of T cells in Graves' hyperthyroidism and ophthalmopathy. Study-wide findings and caveats: A model built on 13 V-J features separated ophthalmopathy from stable hyperthyroidism.

V shed 5 bases, J shed 7 bases, and the junction held 14 bases outside the gene matches. The CDR3 is 15 residues long. Per germline, CDR1 SGHVS and CDR2 FNYEAQ. Amplified regions were TCR beta CDR3 sequences from RNA transcripts. The primer set for the first-round RT-PCR of the TCR CDR3 was HTBI. MiXCR, run by TCRdb on the multiplex PCR reads, gives a single entry per CDR3 protein. The data show around 600,000 distinct CDR3 sequences, nearly 45% seen once. A word on this clonotype: What it recognizes is unknown.

The chain has TRBV7-6 and TRBJ2-7, with 7 bases matching TRBD2. What was sequenced was peripheral blood or thyroid tissue (not recorded which). The TCR sequence derives from an adult man with Graves' disease, either hyperthyroidism or ophthalmopathy (not recorded which). In DNA form, the CDR3 reads TGTGCCAGCAGCCGTTGGGACCGGGGGGTTCGGGAGCAGTACTTC. Translated, it gives CASSRWDRGVREQYF. Looking up the rest from reference TRBV7-6 and TRBJ2-7 gives the full variable domain: GAGVSQSPRYKVTKRGQDVALRCDPISGHVSLYWYRQALGQGPEFLTYFNYEAQQDKSGLPNDRFSAERPEGSISTLTIQRTEQRDSAMYRCASSRWDRGVREQYFGPGTRLTVT.